This T cell receptor beta chain was recorded in a study of blood T cell repertoires in COVID-19. Study in general: PBMCs, B-cell-depleted T cells, or T cells were the source of the cDNA or gDNA that made up the material.

The table came from immunoSEQ multiplex PCR; TCRdb's copy has only in-frame clones and leaves some out. The repertoire has roughly 71,000 clones, around 90% of them found once; the top ten carry approximately 30%. The CDR3 runs 16 residues. The germline gives CDR1 SGHTA, CDR2 FQGNSA. Between the trimmed V and J ends, which lost 6 bases and 2 bases, there was a span of 18 bases. V usage is TRBV7-2 and J usage is TRBJ2-3, with D maybe TRBD2 (6 bases). The sequence derives from a middle-aged man with acute or convalescent COVID-19. Input material: peripheral blood. The CDR3 DNA reads TGTGCCAGCAGATCTAAACTAGCCTCCTACACAGATACGCAGTATTTT. Residues: CASRSKLASYTDTQYF.